Below are 24 T cell receptor beta chains sequenced from a single sample in a study of long-term antiretroviral therapy in people with HIV. Version v3.0 of the immunoSEQ assay ran at survey level. Measured with immunoSEQ multiplex PCR; TCRdb has only the in-frame clones, and not every one. Of approximately 23,000 clones in the sample, around 80% were seen once. The sample in question was unsorted PBMCs, obtained 1.5 years after starting antiretroviral therapy. These TCRs come from a man aged 25-45 years with HIV.

This clone was picked up one time. The V call is TRBV5-1, the J call TRBJ2-5, with 11 bases aligning to TRBD1. The CDR3 is 14 residues long. Germline V CDR1 and CDR2: SGHRS, YFSETQ. The trim removed 2 bases at V and 5 bases at J, leaving 2 bases unmatched. The CDR3 sequence: CASSFGTGGETQYF. The DNA for the CDR3 is TGCGCCAGCAGCTTTGGGACAGGGGGGGAGACCCAGTACTTC.

Turning to this clone: The sample has other DNA sequences that encode this CDR3 too. This sequence joins TRBV5-1 and TRBJ2-1; the D is unclear. The CDR3 is 15 amino acids. CDR1 is SGHRS, CDR2 YFSETQ, per germline. The V end was cut by 4 bases, the J end by 0 bases, with 11 bases between. The CDR3 sequence: CASSTDGSSYNEQFF. DNA for the CDR3: TGCGCCAGCAGCACCGACGGTAGCTCCTACAATGAGCAGTTCTTC.

This clone was detected a few times. J is TRBJ1-2 and V is TRBV5-1, with D perhaps matching TRBD1 (6 bases). V was cut by 4 bases and J by 4 bases, with 11 bases left in between. The CDR3 sequence is 13 residues long. Per the germline V gene, CDR1 is SGHRS and CDR2 is YFSETQ. CDR3 residues: CASSDGQLYGYTF. CDR3 bases: TGCGCCAGCAGCGACGGACAGCTCTATGGCTACACCTTC.

V is TRBV6-5 and J is TRBJ1-5; D is unclear. Trimming left V 4 bases short and J 1 base short, with 5 bases between. The CDR3 contains 13 residues. Germline V gene sequence: CDR1 MNHEY, CDR2 SVGAGI. The CDR3 bases are TGTGCCAGCAGTTCTGCCAGCAATCAGCCCCAGCATTTT. This translates into CASSSASNQPQHF.

The CDR3 nucleotides are TGTGCCGGAGACAGGCGCGGAGGAAACACCATATATTTT. This translates into CAGDRRGGNTIYF. This chain connects TRBV30 to TRBJ1-3; a possible D gene is TRBD1 (6 bases). With 8 bases removed from V and 4 bases from J, the gap between germline ends came to 15 bases. The length of the CDR3 is 13 residues. Germline V gene data show CDR1 as GTSNPN and CDR2 as SVGIG (reference sequence). The variable domain in full, completed from reference TRBV30 and TRBJ1-3, reads SQTIHQWPATLVQPVGSPLSLECTVEGTSNPNLYWYRQAAGRGLQLLFYSVGIGQISSEVPQNLSASRPQDRQFILSSKKLLLSDSGFYLCAGDRRGGNTIYFGEGSWLTVV.

The table lists this clone with a few counts. The rearrangement joins TRBV11-2 to TRBJ2-7; weak D call: TRBD2 (6 bases). This CDR3 comprises 15 residues. The V gene lost 3 bases and the J gene lost 5 bases, with 17 bases spanning the gap. Germline CDR1 and CDR2: SGHAT and FQNNGV. The CDR3 region is CASSFAVYGEDEQYF. In DNA form, the CDR3 reads TGTGCCAGCAGCTTTGCGGTATATGGGGAGGACGAGCAGTACTTC.

The chain links TRBV7-9 to TRBJ2-7, with a tentative D call TRBD1 (6 bases). The CDR3 length is 14 residues. With 0 bases removed from V and 3 bases from J, the gap between germline ends came to 9 bases. Germline V gene data show CDR1 as SEHNR and CDR2 as FQNEAQ (reference sequence). The CDR3 region is CASSLATGGYEQYF. For the CDR3, the DNA is TGTGCCAGCAGCTTAGCGACAGGTGGCTACGAGCAGTACTTC.

The chain uses TRBV7-2 and TRBJ2-1, with TRBD2 matching over 9 bases. With 5 bases clipped from V and 5 bases from J, the junction kept 4 bases outside the gene matches. The CDR3 extends over 14 amino acids. Looked up from germline, CDR1 is SGHTA and CDR2 is FQGNSA. The DNA for the CDR3 is TGTGCCAGCAGCGTTAGCGGGAGTAACAATGAGCAGTTCTTC. Its translation is CASSVSGSNNEQFF.

This rearrangement joins TRBV5-1 to TRBJ1-3, with 9 nucleotides matching TRBD1. Trimming cost V 0 bases and J 8 bases; bases outside gene matches: 6. From germline, CDR1 is SGHRS and CDR2 YFSETQ. The CDR3 contains 15 residues. The CDR3 reads CASSLEGTGRDTIYF. CDR3 bases: TGCGCCAGCAGCTTGGAGGGGACAGGGAGGGACACCATATATTTT. Filled out from reference TRBV5-1 and TRBJ1-3, the complete variable domain reads KAGVTQTPRYLIKTRGQQVTLSCSPISGHRSVSWYQQTPGQGLQFLFEYFSETQRNKGNFPGRFSGRQFSNSRSEMNVSTLELGDSALYLCASSLEGTGRDTIYFGEGSWLTVV.

This rearrangement joins TRBV6-6 to TRBJ2-5; 7 bases are a match to TRBD1. The germline V gene has CDR1 MNHNY and CDR2 SVGAGI (reference sequence). After removal of 7 bases from V and 4 bases from J, the junction contained 12 bases not matched to a gene. The CDR3 contains 15 residues. The CDR3 nucleotides read TGTGCCAGCACTTTCACAGGGGTAGAGTCAGAGACCCAGTACTTC. This sequence encodes CASTFTGVESETQYF.

The chain recombines TRBV5-1 with TRBJ1-1; D unclear. The V end lost 2 bases, the J end lost 2 bases, and 10 bases lay between the germline ends. Per the germline V gene, CDR1 is SGHRS and CDR2 is YFSETQ. CDR3 size: 14 residues. The CDR3 loop reads CASSLGQVNTEAFF. CDR3 coding DNA: TGCGCCAGCAGCTTAGGCCAGGTTAACACTGAAGCTTTCTTT.

The chain joins TRBV27 to TRBJ2-7; D may be TRBD2 (5 bases). Trimming stripped 5 bases from V and 0 bases from J, with 11 bases between. This CDR3 is 14 amino acids long. Germline lookup yields CDR1 MNHEY and CDR2 SMNVEV (reference sequence). The CDR3 region has the DNA TGTGCCAGCAGTCCGGGGTCCGTCTCCTACGAGCAGTACTTC. Translated: CASSPGSVSYEQYF.

This clone was observed a handful of times. CDR3 nucleotides: TGTGCCAGTAGTACCTCCAGGGGGCTTGAGCAGTACTTC. This sequence encodes CASSTSRGLEQYF. This chain uses TRBV19 with TRBJ2-7; 8 positions agree with TRBD1. The CDR3 spans 13 residues. Per the germline V gene, CDR1 is LNHDA and CDR2 is SQIVND (reference sequence). The J segment lost 7 bases and the V segment lost 4 bases, leaving 6 bases of the junction unmatched.

CDR3 nucleotide sequence: TGTGCCAGCAGCTTAGCGTCAGGGCTCACTGAAGCTTTCTTT. It codes for CASSLASGLTEAFF. The chain carries TRBV7-9 and TRBJ1-1, with D possibly TRBD1 on 5 matching bases. From germline, CDR1 is SEHNR and CDR2 FQNEAQ (reference sequence). CDR3 length: 14 residues. Between the trimmed V and J ends, which lost 0 bases and 4 bases, there was a span of 9 bases.

The rearrangement uses TRBV10-3 and TRBJ2-1, with 11 bases lining up with TRBD2. Trimming took 3 bases from V and 5 from J; bases not matched to a gene: 3. The germline CDR1 and CDR2 sequences are ENHRY and SYGVKD. The CDR3 length is 15 residues. The CDR3 reads CAISDIAGGNNEQFF. CDR3 bases: TGTGCCATCAGTGATATAGCGGGAGGGAACAATGAGCAGTTCTTC.

The chain couples TRBV7-9 to TRBJ2-3; weak D call: TRBD2 (6 bases). The V end was cut by 3 bases, the J end by 5 bases, with 12 bases between. CDR3 size: 14 residues. CDR1 and CDR2 from the germline V gene are SEHNR and FQNEAQ (reference sequence). CDR3 residues: CASSFVVGGDTQYF. Written as DNA, the CDR3 is TGTGCCAGCAGCTTTGTGGTGGGAGGAGATACGCAGTATTTT.

This clone was found a few times. V usage is TRBV10-3 and J usage is TRBJ1-2; D unclear. The V end was cut by 4 bases, the J end by 1 base, with 10 bases between. The CDR3 consists of 14 residues. CDR1 ENHRY and CDR2 SYGVKD come from the germline V gene. CDR3 residues: CAISVGRNNYGYTF. The CDR3 DNA sequence: TGTGCCATCAGTGTCGGCAGGAATAACTATGGCTACACCTTC.

CDR3 in amino acids: CASSTPGQVLTEAFF. CDR3 nucleotide sequence: TGTGCCAGCAGCACCCCCGGACAGGTCCTCACTGAAGCTTTCTTT. The chain recombines TRBV7-2 with TRBJ1-1, with 7 nucleotides matching TRBD1. This CDR3 has 15 residues. Germline V gene data show CDR1 as SGHTA and CDR2 as FQGNSA. Unmatched junction bases numbered 10, after V lost 5 bases and J lost 4 bases.

The gene calls are TRBV28 and TRBJ1-2; 10 bases fit TRBD1. The CDR3 runs 17 residues. With 4 bases clipped from V and 1 base from J, the junction kept 9 bases outside the gene matches. In germline, CDR1 is MDHEN, CDR2 SYDVKM. CDR3: CASSSLTGTGVNYGYTF. The CDR3 coding sequence is TGTGCCAGCAGTTCGTTGACCGGGACAGGGGTTAACTATGGCTACACCTTC.

V is TRBV7-2 and J is TRBJ1-1; D ambiguous. V was clipped by 2 bases and J by 4 bases, with 11 bases between them. CDR1 is SGHTA, CDR2 FQGNSA, per germline. The CDR3 has 14 residues. The CDR3 DNA follows: TGTGCCAGCAGCTTAACCACAGATTCCACTGAAGCTTTCTTT. This translates into CASSLTTDSTEAFF.

The J gene is TRBJ1-2, the V gene TRBV5-4; 10 bases are shared with TRBD1. CDR1 SGHNT and CDR2 YYREEE come from the germline V gene (reference sequence). The CDR3 extends over 15 amino acids. The V segment lost 3 bases and the J segment 5 bases; nucleotides outside the gene matches: 7. CDR3 in DNA: TGTGCCAGCAGCTCTCCCGGGACAGGGGATTATGGCTACACCTTC. It encodes CASSSPGTGDYGYTF.

The J gene is TRBJ2-7, the V gene TRBV4-3; D possibly uses TRBD1 or TRBD2 (5 bases each). V lost 8 bases, J lost 0 bases, and 11 bases lay in between. The CDR3 is 13 amino acids. Germline loops: CDR1 LGHNA, CDR2 YSLEER. CDR3 sequence reads: CASSPGSSYEQYF. The CDR3 nucleotides are TGCGCCAGCTCTCCAGGGAGCTCCTACGAGCAGTACTTC.

This rearrangement joins TRBV6-1 to TRBJ2-5; 11 bases fit TRBD2. Per the germline V gene, CDR1 is MNHNS and CDR2 is SASEGT. V trimming: 7 bases; J trimming: 1 base; junction bases outside the gene matches: 5. The CDR3 is made up of 15 amino acids. The chain's CDR3 is CASIRLAGIQETQYF. In nucleotides, the CDR3 is TGTGCCAGCATCCGACTAGCGGGGATCCAAGAGACCCAGTACTTC.

The rearrangement links TRBV28 to TRBJ2-3; 9 nucleotides match TRBD2. Germline V CDR1 and CDR2: MDHEN, SYDVKM. Trimming cost V 1 base and J 0 bases; bases outside gene matches: 5. The CDR3 is 17 amino acids. The DNA for the CDR3 is TGTGCCAGCAGTTTATTAGCTAGCGGGGACAGCACAGATACGCAGTATTTT. Its translation: CASSLLASGDSTDTQYF.